The rows below give T cell receptor beta chains drawn from one sample of a study of T cell responses to AZD1222 COVID-19 vaccine. Produced via immunoSEQ multiplex PCR; TCRdb's table is partial and in-frame only. Of 90,000 to 120,000 clones listed, 91% are singletons. Here the sequenced sample was peripheral blood, taken on day 0 of AZD1222 vaccination. All receptors derive from an adult in good health. Both conserved end residues are part of each CDR3. Fields, in order: J gene, V gene, clone size, D gene, CDR3 protein, CDR3 DNA. D genes are given only for firm matches. Clone size, where shown, is once, few, many, or a class for clones that have expanded.

j_call: TRBJ2-4
v_call: TRBV18
clone_size: once
d_call: TRBD1
cdr3_aa: CASSPPTGAQNIQYF
cdr3_nt: TGTGCCAGCTCACCACCGACAGGGGCCCAAAACATTCAGTACTTC

j_call: TRBJ1-4
v_call: TRBV7-8
clone_size: .
d_call: .
cdr3_aa: CASSTTTTTNEKLFF
cdr3_nt: TGTGCCAGCAGCACTACGACAACAACTAATGAAAAACTGTTTTTT

j_call: TRBJ2-3
v_call: TRBV19
clone_size: .
d_call: .
cdr3_aa: CASGNQGPGGTDTQYF
cdr3_nt: TGTGCCAGTGGCAACCAGGGCCCTGGAGGAACAGATACGCAGTATTTT

j_call: TRBJ2-4
v_call: TRBV6-5
clone_size: .
d_call: .
cdr3_aa: CASSYSRVAKNIQYF
cdr3_nt: TGTGCCAGCAGTTACTCTCGGGTCGCCAAAAACATTCAGTACTTC

j_call: TRBJ1-1
v_call: TRBV19
clone_size: few
d_call: .
cdr3_aa: CASSIWGLDTEAFF
cdr3_nt: TGTGCCAGTAGTATATGGGGTCTCGACACTGAAGCTTTCTTT

j_call: TRBJ1-1
v_call: TRBV29-1
clone_size: few
d_call: .
cdr3_aa: CSVLYSYTEAFF
cdr3_nt: TGCAGCGTTCTATACAGTTACACTGAAGCTTTCTTT

j_call: TRBJ1-1
v_call: TRBV7-3
clone_size: .
d_call: TRBD1
cdr3_aa: CASSGQGPGTEAFF
cdr3_nt: TGTGCCAGCAGCGGACAGGGCCCCGGCACTGAAGCTTTCTTT

j_call: TRBJ1-1
v_call: TRBV7-3
clone_size: few
d_call: .
cdr3_aa: CASSREVDTEAFF
cdr3_nt: TGTGCCAGCAGCCGGGAGGTGGACACTGAAGCTTTCTTT

j_call: TRBJ1-1
v_call: TRBV6-5
clone_size: .
d_call: .
cdr3_aa: CASKANTEAFF
cdr3_nt: TGTGCCAGCAAGGCGAACACTGAAGCTTTCTTT

j_call: TRBJ1-1
v_call: TRBV3-1/TRBV3-2
clone_size: few
d_call: .
cdr3_aa: CASSQWDTYGTEAFF
cdr3_nt: TGTGCCAGCAGCCAATGGGACACCTACGGCACTGAAGCTTTCTTT

j_call: TRBJ2-1
v_call: TRBV13
clone_size: .
d_call: .
cdr3_aa: CASQRVLGDEQFF
cdr3_nt: TGTGCCAGTCAGCGGGTTCTGGGCGATGAGCAGTTCTTC

j_call: TRBJ2-7
v_call: TRBV12-3/TRBV12-4
clone_size: .
d_call: TRBD1
cdr3_aa: CASMTGSSYEQYF
cdr3_nt: TGTGCCAGTATGACAGGGAGCTCCTACGAGCAGTACTTC

j_call: TRBJ1-1
v_call: TRBV19
clone_size: .
d_call: .
cdr3_aa: CASSIGPGTATRTEAFF
cdr3_nt: TGTGCCAGTAGTATAGGCCCCGGGACGGCGACTAGAACTGAAGCTTTCTTT

j_call: TRBJ2-1
v_call: TRBV27
clone_size: .
d_call: TRBD2
cdr3_aa: CASRRSAGYEDEQFF
cdr3_nt: TGTGCCAGCAGACGATCAGCGGGGTATGAGGATGAGCAGTTCTTC

j_call: TRBJ2-1
v_call: TRBV5-1
clone_size: .
d_call: .
cdr3_aa: CASSLVVGQNNEQFF
cdr3_nt: TGCGCCAGCAGCTTGGTCGTCGGGCAGAACAATGAGCAGTTCTTC

j_call: TRBJ2-3
v_call: TRBV7-8
clone_size: .
d_call: .
cdr3_aa: CASSLRGMNTDTQYF
cdr3_nt: TGTGCCAGCAGCTTAAGAGGGATGAACACAGATACGCAGTATTTT

j_call: TRBJ1-2
v_call: TRBV7-3
clone_size: .
d_call: .
cdr3_aa: CASSLILGRGYTF
cdr3_nt: TGTGCCAGCAGCTTAATTCTGGGTCGGGGCTACACCTTC

j_call: TRBJ2-1
v_call: TRBV5-1
clone_size: .
d_call: .
cdr3_aa: CASTLGTGFSYNEQFF
cdr3_nt: TGCGCCAGCACCCTAGGGACGGGGTTCTCCTACAATGAGCAGTTCTTC

j_call: TRBJ2-1
v_call: TRBV7-2
clone_size: .
d_call: TRBD2
cdr3_aa: CASSLVSGRGGQFEQFF
cdr3_nt: TGTGCCAGCAGCTTAGTATCCGGGCGGGGGGGCCAGTTTGAGCAGTTCTTC

j_call: TRBJ2-1
v_call: TRBV5-4
clone_size: .
d_call: .
cdr3_aa: CASSSLATSYNEQFF
cdr3_nt: TGTGCCAGCAGCTCCCTAGCGACATCCTACAATGAGCAGTTCTTC

j_call: TRBJ2-1
v_call: TRBV9
clone_size: .
d_call: TRBD2
cdr3_aa: CASSSTSGGVNEQFF
cdr3_nt: TGTGCCAGCAGCTCCACTAGCGGGGGAGTTAATGAGCAGTTCTTC

j_call: TRBJ1-6
v_call: TRBV21-1
clone_size: .
d_call: .
cdr3_aa: CASSTTPGQVMNSPLHF
cdr3_nt: TGTGCCAGCAGCACCACTCCGGGACAGGTTATGAATTCACCCCTCCACTTT

j_call: TRBJ2-7
v_call: TRBV2
clone_size: .
d_call: TRBD1
cdr3_aa: CASNLSGQSSYEQYF
cdr3_nt: TGTGCCAGCAACCTCTCGGGACAGAGTAGCTACGAGCAGTACTTC

j_call: TRBJ2-5
v_call: TRBV4-3
clone_size: .
d_call: .
cdr3_aa: CASSPSWAAEETQYF
cdr3_nt: TGCGCCAGCAGCCCCTCCTGGGCGGCCGAAGAGACCCAGTACTTC

j_call: TRBJ1-2
v_call: TRBV19
clone_size: .
d_call: .
cdr3_aa: CASSGRRERDYGYTF
cdr3_nt: TGTGCCAGTAGTGGACGCAGGGAAAGGGACTATGGCTACACCTTC

j_call: TRBJ1-5
v_call: TRBV10-3
clone_size: once
d_call: .
cdr3_aa: CAISDSNQPQHF
cdr3_nt: TGTGCCATCAGTGATAGCAATCAGCCCCAGCATTTT

j_call: TRBJ1-2
v_call: TRBV5-6
clone_size: .
d_call: .
cdr3_aa: CASSYSGRYGDYTF
cdr3_nt: TGTGCCAGCAGCTACTCTGGGAGATATGGAGACTACACCTTC

j_call: TRBJ2-2
v_call: TRBV7-3
clone_size: .
d_call: .
cdr3_aa: CASSPPRGSHTGELFF
cdr3_nt: TGTGCCAGCAGCCCCCCGCGGGGTAGCCACACCGGGGAGCTGTTTTTT

j_call: TRBJ1-4
v_call: TRBV7-9
clone_size: .
d_call: .
cdr3_aa: CASSLGQFSTNEKLFF
cdr3_nt: TGTGCCAGCAGCTTAGGACAGTTCTCAACTAATGAAAAACTGTTTTTT

j_call: TRBJ2-1
v_call: TRBV9
clone_size: .
d_call: TRBD2
cdr3_aa: CASSVGNSGGGYNEQFF
cdr3_nt: TGTGCCAGCAGCGTAGGTAATAGCGGGGGAGGTTACAATGAGCAGTTCTTC

j_call: TRBJ1-1
v_call: TRBV5-1
clone_size: .
d_call: .
cdr3_aa: CASSLVWSGMNTEAFF
cdr3_nt: TGCGCCAGCAGCTTGGTGTGGAGCGGCATGAACACTGAAGCTTTCTTT

j_call: TRBJ2-7
v_call: TRBV7-2
clone_size: .
d_call: .
cdr3_aa: CASSLAREEQYF
cdr3_nt: TGTGCCAGCAGCTTGGCGAGGGAGGAGCAGTACTTC

j_call: TRBJ1-2
v_call: TRBV19
clone_size: .
d_call: .
cdr3_aa: CASMERGAYGYTF
cdr3_nt: TGTGCCAGTATGGAGAGGGGTGCCTATGGCTACACCTTC

j_call: TRBJ1-2
v_call: TRBV7-8
clone_size: .
d_call: .
cdr3_aa: CASSEQGYGYTF
cdr3_nt: TGTGCCAGCAGCGAACAGGGCTATGGCTACACCTTC

j_call: TRBJ1-6
v_call: TRBV19
clone_size: .
d_call: .
cdr3_aa: CASSKRQSSYNSPLHF
cdr3_nt: TGTGCCAGTAGCAAAAGACAGAGCTCCTATAATTCACCCCTCCACTTT

j_call: TRBJ2-1
v_call: TRBV12-3/TRBV12-4
clone_size: .
d_call: TRBD2
cdr3_aa: CASNIGRGNEQFF
cdr3_nt: TGTGCCAGCAACATCGGGAGGGGCAATGAGCAGTTCTTC

j_call: TRBJ1-6
v_call: TRBV19
clone_size: .
d_call: .
cdr3_aa: CASSMLAQGPINF
cdr3_nt: TGTGCCAGTAGTATGCTCGCCCAAGGCCCAATAAACTTT

j_call: TRBJ1-5
v_call: TRBV7-2
clone_size: .
d_call: .
cdr3_aa: CASSLAIGDQPQHF
cdr3_nt: TGTGCCAGCAGCTTAGCGATCGGGGACCAGCCCCAGCATTTT

j_call: TRBJ1-1
v_call: TRBV7-6
clone_size: .
d_call: .
cdr3_aa: CASTLFEGENTEAFF
cdr3_nt: TGTGCCAGCACCTTATTCGAAGGTGAGAACACTGAAGCTTTCTTT

j_call: TRBJ2-7
v_call: TRBV7-8
clone_size: .
d_call: TRBD1
cdr3_aa: CASTSPGQGNHEQYF
cdr3_nt: TGTGCCAGCACCTCTCCGGGACAGGGGAACCACGAGCAGTACTTC